The T cell receptor (beta chain) under discussion was sequenced for a study of hypomethylating agent response in myelodysplastic syndrome. General study results and limits: Across all patients and within response groups, hypomethylating treatment left richness, diversity and clonality without significant change.

T-cell subsets were not sorted; bulk bone marrow was analyzed. Data came from immunoSEQ multiplex PCR; TCRdb stores just in-frame clones and leaves some out. The data contain fewer than 7,000 clones, 70% to 85% of them singletons. About this clone: Its antigen is currently unknown.

The CDR3 sequence is 17 residues long. V dropped 6 bases and J dropped 4 bases, with 24 bases sitting between them. Germline assignment: CDR1 SGHAT and CDR2 FQNNGV. The sequence was obtained from a human donor with myelodysplastic syndrome. The sequencing used bone marrow, collected before or after starting hypomethylating agent treatment for myelodysplastic syndrome (not recorded which). The chain is built from TRBV11-2 and TRBJ1-1; no clear D gene. CDR3 sequence reads: CASSLRVGGQAGTEAFF. CDR3 bases: TGTGCCAGCAGTCTTAGAGTAGGCGGCCAGGCTGGCACTGAAGCTTTCTTT.